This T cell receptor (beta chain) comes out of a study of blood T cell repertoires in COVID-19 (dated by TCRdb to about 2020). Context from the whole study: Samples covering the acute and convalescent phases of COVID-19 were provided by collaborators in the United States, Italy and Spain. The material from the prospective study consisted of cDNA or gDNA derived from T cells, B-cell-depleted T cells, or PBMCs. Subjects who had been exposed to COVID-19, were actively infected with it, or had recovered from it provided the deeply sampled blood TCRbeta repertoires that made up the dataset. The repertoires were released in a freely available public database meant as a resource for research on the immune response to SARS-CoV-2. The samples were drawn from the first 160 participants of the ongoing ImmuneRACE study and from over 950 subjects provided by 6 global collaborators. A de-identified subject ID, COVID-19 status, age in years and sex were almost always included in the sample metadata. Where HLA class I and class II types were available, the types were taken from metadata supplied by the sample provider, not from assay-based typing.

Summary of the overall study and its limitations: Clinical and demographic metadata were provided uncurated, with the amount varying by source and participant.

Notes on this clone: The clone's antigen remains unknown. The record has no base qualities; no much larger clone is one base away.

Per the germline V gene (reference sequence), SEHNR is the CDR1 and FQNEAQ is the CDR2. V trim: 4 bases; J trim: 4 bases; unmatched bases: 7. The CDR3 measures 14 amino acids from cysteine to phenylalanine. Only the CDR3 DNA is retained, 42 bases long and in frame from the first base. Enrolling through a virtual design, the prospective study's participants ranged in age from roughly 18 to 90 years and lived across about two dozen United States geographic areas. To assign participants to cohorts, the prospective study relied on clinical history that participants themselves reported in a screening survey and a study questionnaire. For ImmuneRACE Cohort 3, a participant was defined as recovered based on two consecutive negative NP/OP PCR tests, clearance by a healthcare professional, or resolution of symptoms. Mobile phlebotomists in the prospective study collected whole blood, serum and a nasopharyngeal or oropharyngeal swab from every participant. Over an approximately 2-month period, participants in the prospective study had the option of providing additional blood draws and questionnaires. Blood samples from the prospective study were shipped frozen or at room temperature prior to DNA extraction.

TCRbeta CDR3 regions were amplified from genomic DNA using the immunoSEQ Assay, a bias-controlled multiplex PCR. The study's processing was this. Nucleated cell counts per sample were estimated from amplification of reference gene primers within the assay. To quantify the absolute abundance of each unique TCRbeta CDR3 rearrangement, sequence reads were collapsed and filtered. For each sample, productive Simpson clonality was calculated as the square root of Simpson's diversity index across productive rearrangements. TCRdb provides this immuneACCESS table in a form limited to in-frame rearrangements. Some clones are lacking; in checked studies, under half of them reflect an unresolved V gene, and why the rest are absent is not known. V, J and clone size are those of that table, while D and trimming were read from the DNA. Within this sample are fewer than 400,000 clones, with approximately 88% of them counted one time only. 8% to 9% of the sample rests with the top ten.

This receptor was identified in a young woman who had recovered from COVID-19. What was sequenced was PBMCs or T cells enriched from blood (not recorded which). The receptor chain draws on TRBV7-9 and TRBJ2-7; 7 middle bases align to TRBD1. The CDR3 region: CASSSGQNFYEQYF. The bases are TGTGCCAGCAGCTCGGGACAGAACTTTTACGAGCAGTACTTC.